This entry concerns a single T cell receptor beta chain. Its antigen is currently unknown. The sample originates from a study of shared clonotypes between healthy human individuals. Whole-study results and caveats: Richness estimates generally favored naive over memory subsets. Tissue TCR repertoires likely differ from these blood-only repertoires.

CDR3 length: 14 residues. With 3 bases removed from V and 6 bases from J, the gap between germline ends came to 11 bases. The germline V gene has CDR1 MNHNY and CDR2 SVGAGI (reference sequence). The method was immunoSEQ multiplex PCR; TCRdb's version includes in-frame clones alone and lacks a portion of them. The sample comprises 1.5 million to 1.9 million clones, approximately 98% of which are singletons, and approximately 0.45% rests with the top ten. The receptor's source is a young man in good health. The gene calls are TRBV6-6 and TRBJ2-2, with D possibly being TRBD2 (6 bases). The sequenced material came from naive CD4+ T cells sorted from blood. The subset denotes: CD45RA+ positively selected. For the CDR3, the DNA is TGTGCCAGCAGTTATTTGACGGGAGCCGGGGAGCTGTTTTTT. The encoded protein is CASSYLTGAGELFF.